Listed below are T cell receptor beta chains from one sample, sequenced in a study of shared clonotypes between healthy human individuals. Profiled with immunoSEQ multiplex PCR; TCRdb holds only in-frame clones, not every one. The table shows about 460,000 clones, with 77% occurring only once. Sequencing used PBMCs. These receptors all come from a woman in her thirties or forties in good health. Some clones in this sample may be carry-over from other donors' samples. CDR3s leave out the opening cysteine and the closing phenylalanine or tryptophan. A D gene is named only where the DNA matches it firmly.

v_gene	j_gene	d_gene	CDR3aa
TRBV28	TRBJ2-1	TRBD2	ASIGASGRYNEQF
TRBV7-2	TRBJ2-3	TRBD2	ASSLVPSGSTDTQY
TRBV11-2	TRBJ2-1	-	ASSLRSHNEQF
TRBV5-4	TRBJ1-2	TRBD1	ASSRQGLGYT
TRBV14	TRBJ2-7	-	ASSLAGPNYEQY
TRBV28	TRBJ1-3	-	ASSLSRSGNTIY
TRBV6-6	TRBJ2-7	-	ASRRGKGELDERY
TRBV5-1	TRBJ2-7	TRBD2	ASSFGNRGLAGVEQY
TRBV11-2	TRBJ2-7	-	ASSPSRHGSDEQY
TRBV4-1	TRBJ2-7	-	ASSQGPGVAYEQY
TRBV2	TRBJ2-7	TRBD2	ASSAGGRAYEQY
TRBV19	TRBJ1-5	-	ASSMMDAGNQPQH
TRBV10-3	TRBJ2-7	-	AISERLLSSYEQY
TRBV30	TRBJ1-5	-	AWSLNDMFEPQH
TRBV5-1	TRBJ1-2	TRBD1	ASSPGVVGQGSGYT
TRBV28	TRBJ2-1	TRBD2	ASSFHTSGKTNEQF
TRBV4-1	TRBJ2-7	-	ASSPPVWFGYEQY
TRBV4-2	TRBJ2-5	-	ARIPDGQETQY
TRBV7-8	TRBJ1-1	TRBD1	ASSLGTGSPEAF
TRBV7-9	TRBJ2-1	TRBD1	ASSAGTGFPYNEQF
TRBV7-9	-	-	ASSLAVSEQY
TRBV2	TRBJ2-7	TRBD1	ASSEMGQAVYEQY
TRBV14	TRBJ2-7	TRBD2	ASSQVLAGALEQY
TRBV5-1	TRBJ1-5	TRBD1	ASSSPDRGDQPQH
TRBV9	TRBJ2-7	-	ASSVGGWGTGDEQY
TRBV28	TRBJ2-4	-	ASSPTLGENIQY
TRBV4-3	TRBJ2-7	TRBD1	ASSQDPQGVFEQY
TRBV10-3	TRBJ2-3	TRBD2	ATSGSWNTQY
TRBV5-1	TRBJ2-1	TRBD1	ASSTGTGDNEQF
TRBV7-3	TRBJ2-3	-	ASSLDGRGEDTQY
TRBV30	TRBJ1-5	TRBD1	AWSTGGNQPQH
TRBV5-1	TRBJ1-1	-	ASSKPRQGGTEAF
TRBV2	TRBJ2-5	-	ASSYAAPETQY
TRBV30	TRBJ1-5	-	AWSVRGLFNQPQH
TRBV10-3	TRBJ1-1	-	AISVEVVGTEAF
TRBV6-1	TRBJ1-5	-	ASSVQSNQPQH
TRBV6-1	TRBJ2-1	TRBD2	ASIMGLDFNEQF
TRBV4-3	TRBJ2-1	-	ASSQTLPDSDSYNEQF
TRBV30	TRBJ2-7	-	AWSGGRYEQY
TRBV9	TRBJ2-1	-	ASNLGAMGATGNEQF
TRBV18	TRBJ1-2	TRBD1	ASSPTGGEGYT
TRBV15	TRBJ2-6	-	ATSPGDPVSGANVLT
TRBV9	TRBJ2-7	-	ASSGDGTYEQY
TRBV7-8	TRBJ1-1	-	ASSLVRNTEAF
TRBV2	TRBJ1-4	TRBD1	ASRGQGAGTNEKLF